Following are 21 T cell receptor beta chains from one sample sequenced in a study of T-cell reconstitution after alpha-beta-depleted transplantation in children. TCRbeta library construction was performed incorporating unique molecular identifiers. TCRdb reanalysed the PCR reads using MiXCR and keeps one entry per CDR3 protein. The top ten hold about 19% of the sample, which has 70,000 to 95,000 distinct CDR3 sequences, around 15% seen once. Source: PBMCs, mostly from graft donor cells, taken 180 days after TCRalphabeta/CD19-depleted stem cell transplant. These TCRs come from a male patient aged 2 to 10 who had a stem cell transplant for acute lymphoblastic leukemia, so the T cells may come from the graft donor.

The gene calls are TRBV5-1 and TRBJ2-2; 10 bases line up with TRBD2. V lost 1 base, J lost 6 bases, and 9 bases stayed unmatched. This CDR3 has 17 amino acids. The germline CDR1 and CDR2 sequences are SGHRS and YFSETQ. This chain's CDR3 is CASSLTRTSGLPGELFF. CDR3 in DNA: TGCGCCAGCAGCTTGACCCGGACTAGCGGACTTCCCGGGGAGCTGTTTTTT.

J is TRBJ2-1 and V is TRBV5-1, with D possibly called TRBD1 or TRBD2 (5 bases each). V was cut by 0 bases and J by 4 bases, with 8 bases left in between. This CDR3 contains 14 residues. Germline V gene data show CDR1 as SGHRS and CDR2 as YFSETQ. CDR3 sequence: CASSLEEGYNEQFF. CDR3 sequence (DNA): TGCGCCAGCAGCTTGGAAGAGGGGTACAATGAGCAGTTCTTC.

The genes are TRBV7-9 and TRBJ2-2; 14 bases line up with TRBD2. Per the germline V gene, CDR1 is SEHNR and CDR2 is FQNEAQ (reference sequence). This CDR3 spans 15 amino acids. The trim removed 11 bases at V and 3 bases at J, leaving 5 bases unmatched. CDR3 bases: TGTGCCGGAGGACTAGCGGGGGGCTACACCGGGGAGCTGTTTTTT. Protein sequence: CAGGLAGGYTGELFF.

This clonotype came up many times. J is TRBJ1-4 and V is TRBV20-1; TRBD1 matches at 7 bases. The CDR3 covers 15 residues. The trim removed 3 bases at V and 7 bases at J, leaving 11 bases unmatched. CDR1 and CDR2 (germline): DFQATT, SNEGSKA (reference sequence). The CDR3 DNA reads TGCAGTGCTAGCCCACCTACAGGGGCGGGTGAAAAACTGTTTTTT. Amino acid sequence: CSASPPTGAGEKLFF.

The chain employs TRBV24-1 and TRBJ1-5; 10 bases match TRBD1. Germline values: CDR1 KGHDR, CDR2 SFDVKD. V lost 3 bases, J lost 0 bases, and 10 bases stayed unmatched. This CDR3 is 19 amino acids long. CDR3 DNA sequence: TGTGCCACCAGTGATCGGGGACAGGGGCCGGATTATAGCAATCAGCCCCAGCATTTT. Amino acids: CATSDRGQGPDYSNQPQHF.

The sample holds a few counts of this clonotype. The chain couples TRBV7-6 to TRBJ1-1; 9 bases agree with TRBD1. The V and J ends lost 3 bases and 2 bases, in that order; junction bases with no gene match: 1. The germline CDR1 and CDR2 sequences are SGHVS and FNYEAQ. The CDR3 extends over 14 amino acids. The CDR3 here is CASSLDRGNTEAFF. The CDR3, as DNA: TGTGCCAGCAGCTTGGACAGGGGAAACACTGAAGCTTTCTTT.

This clonotype was found many times. V and J are TRBV5-1 and TRBJ2-1; D may be TRBD1 or TRBD2 (6 bases each). This CDR3 contains 15 residues. Deletions cut 1 base from V and 6 bases from J, with 14 bases between. Germline CDR1 and CDR2: SGHRS and YFSETQ. CDR3 loop: CASSLIGGPVNEQFF. Written as DNA, the CDR3 is TGCGCCAGCAGCTTGATCGGGGGCCCAGTCAATGAGCAGTTCTTC.

This clonotype showed up just a few times. The chain has TRBV20-1 and TRBJ1-5, with 9 bases lining up with TRBD1. V was pared by 6 bases and J by 3 bases, with 15 bases of the junction left unmatched. The CDR3 has 17 amino acids. Germline V gene data show CDR1 as DFQATT and CDR2 as SNEGSKA (reference sequence). The CDR3 DNA reads TGCAGTGCCAACGCAGCGGGACAGGGATTTTTCAATCAGCCCCAGCATTTT. As protein: CSANAAGQGFFNQPQHF.

This clonotype has at least ten counts. This chain links TRBV7-2 with TRBJ2-3; possible D gene TRBD1, 6 bases. Per germline, CDR1 SGHTA and CDR2 FQGNSA. V lost 4 bases and J lost 1, with 15 bases in between. This CDR3 contains 16 residues. The CDR3 coding sequence is TGTGCCAGCAGCTCATTTACAGGGTCCGGCACAGATACGCAGTATTTT. This encodes CASSSFTGSGTDTQYF.

The chain joins TRBV20-1 to TRBJ2-5, with D maybe TRBD2 (5 bases). Deletions cut 0 bases from V and 7 bases from J, with 21 bases between. The germline V gene encodes CDR1 DFQATT and CDR2 SNEGSKA (reference sequence). CDR3 length: 16 residues. This CDR3 reads CSARDFSGDPVGTQYF. The CDR3 DNA is TGCAGTGCTAGAGATTTCAGCGGCGACCCGGTGGGGACCCAGTACTTC.

This clonotype has a handful of counts. The V call is TRBV12-3 or TRBV12-4, the J call TRBJ2-3; D is unclear. V was cut by 5 bases and J by 3 bases, with 12 bases left in between. The CDR3 contains 14 residues. In DNA, the CDR3 is TGTGCCAGCAGTCCTCTAGGGAAGACAGATACGCAGTATTTT. The encoded protein is CASSPLGKTDTQYF.

The chain links TRBV5-1 to TRBJ2-1; TRBD2 aligns across 14 bases. CDR3 length equals 17 residues. Looked up from germline, CDR1 is SGHRS and CDR2 is YFSETQ. After removal of 2 bases from V and 4 bases from J, the junction contained 5 bases not matched to a gene. The CDR3 DNA reads TGCGCCAGCAGCTTCGGACTAGCGGGGGGTCATTACAATGAGCAGTTCTTC. It encodes CASSFGLAGGHYNEQFF.

The gene calls are TRBV24-1 and TRBJ1-1, with D possibly TRBD1 on 6 matching bases. V dropped 7 bases and J dropped 7 bases, with 15 bases sitting between them. Germline CDR1 reads KGHDR; CDR2 reads SFDVKD. The CDR3 covers 13 residues. The CDR3 DNA reads TGTGCCACCAGCTTCCCCTCCAGGGGTGAAGCTTTCTTT. Residues: CATSFPSRGEAFF.

The V call is TRBV12-3 or TRBV12-4, the J call TRBJ2-5; TRBD2 is a possible D gene (6 bases). The CDR3 covers 15 residues. Trimming pared 5 bases from V and 7 bases from J, leaving 20 bases between. CDR3 nucleotide sequence: TGTGCCAGCAGTGGGAGGACCATTTCCCTAGTGACCCAGTACTTC. It is translated as CASSGRTISLVTQYF.

This clonotype has a handful of counts. The CDR3 DNA sequence: TGTGCCAGCAGTCCCGCGCAATTAGGGACCGGGGAGCTGTTTTTT. Protein: CASSPAQLGTGELFF. The chain combines TRBV12-3 or TRBV12-4 with TRBJ2-2; no definite D call. Trimming removed 5 bases from V and 5 bases from J, with 15 bases in between. This CDR3 is built from 15 residues.

The chain is built from TRBV20-1 and TRBJ1-5; D not resolved. Deletions cut 0 bases from V and 3 bases from J, with 12 bases between. The CDR3 length is 15 residues. Per the germline V gene, CDR1 is DFQATT and CDR2 is SNEGSKA (reference sequence). CDR3 sequence: CSARDLVYPNQPQHF. For the CDR3, the DNA is TGCAGTGCTAGAGATTTGGTCTACCCCAATCAGCCCCAGCATTTT.

This clonotype was seen repeatedly, ten times or more. This sequence joins TRBV12-3 or TRBV12-4 and TRBJ2-5; D is uncertain. The V end lost 1 base, the J end lost 1 base, and 7 bases lay between the germline ends. The CDR3 length is 14 residues. The DNA for the CDR3 is TGTGCCAGCAGTTTAGATAGTTCCCAAGAGACCCAGTACTTC. Translating it yields CASSLDSSQETQYF.

The V and J genes are TRBV21-1 and TRBJ1-4; the table's TRBD1 call for D was not verified on the DNA. TRBV21-1 is a recognized pseudogene. This CDR3 comprises 15 residues. CDR3 in amino acids: CASSKEGGTNEKLFF. DNA of the CDR3: TGTGCCAGCAGCAAAGAGGGGGGAACTAATGAAAAACTGTTTTTT.

The V gene is TRBV7-9, the J gene TRBJ2-1; tentatively, D is TRBD2 (6 bases). The length of the CDR3 is 16 residues. The V end was cut by 6 bases, the J end by 0 bases, with 15 bases between. Germline V gene data show CDR1 as SEHNR and CDR2 as FQNEAQ (reference sequence). The CDR3 nucleotides read TGTGCCAGCAGGCACACTAGCACAAGCTCCTACAATGAGCAGTTCTTC. This sequence encodes CASRHTSTSSYNEQFF.

The V and J genes are TRBV24-1 and TRBJ2-1; D uncertain. V lost 3 bases to trimming and J lost 7 bases, with 18 bases between them. This CDR3 has 16 residues. CDR1 is KGHDR and CDR2 is SFDVKD in the germline V gene. DNA for the CDR3: TGTGCCACCAGTGATGGAGTGCCAGAGAAGTGGAATGAGCAGTTCTTC. Translating gives CATSDGVPEKWNEQFF.

This clonotype has a handful of counts. V and J are TRBV7-9 and TRBJ2-5; TRBD1 is a possible D gene (6 bases). The CDR3 contains 11 residues. V lost 11 bases and J 5 bases, leaving 12 bases between the germline ends. The germline gives CDR1 SEHNR, CDR2 FQNEAQ (reference sequence). This CDR3 is CAGGRRETQYF. The CDR3 nucleotides read TGTGCCGGGGGCAGGCGGGAGACCCAGTACTTC.